The T cell receptor beta chain described here comes from a study of blood T cell repertoires in COVID-19 (dated by TCRdb to the early 2020s). Turning to the overall study: Samples covering the acute and convalescent phases of COVID-19 were provided by collaborators in the United States, Italy and Spain. Subjects who had been exposed to COVID-19, were actively infected with it, or had recovered from it provided the deeply sampled blood TCRbeta repertoires that made up the dataset. The repertoires were made available in a free public database intended to serve as a resource for research on the immune response to SARS-CoV-2. Where available, HLA class I and class II types were obtained from metadata supplied by the sample provider rather than from assay-based typing. Samples were obtained from the ongoing ImmuneRACE study (first 160 participants) and from about 1,300 subjects provided by 6 global collaborators. The material from the prospective study consisted of cDNA or gDNA derived from T cells, B-cell-depleted T cells, or PBMCs. Sample metadata almost always included a de-identified subject ID, COVID-19 status, age in years and sex. What the work shows at the level of the full study, not this receptor alone: How much clinical and demographic metadata was included differed by source and by participant, and the metadata was provided uncurated.

As concerns this clone: What this receptor recognizes is not known. The sample holds no much larger clone one base away, and base qualities are not on file.

For CDR1 and CDR2, the germline V gene (reference sequence) lists MNHEY and SMNVEV. The CDR3 runs 15 amino acids, cysteine and phenylalanine included. Only the CDR3 region is kept as DNA, spanning 45 bases read in frame from base 1. Compared with germline, V lacks 8 bases and J lacks 3 bases; bases without a gene match: 10. In the prospective study, participants were about 18 to 90 years old, resided in approximately 22 geographic areas of the United States, and were enrolled through a virtual design. To assign participants to cohorts, the prospective study relied on clinical history that participants themselves reported in a screening survey and a study questionnaire. For ImmuneRACE Cohort 3, a participant was defined as recovered based on two consecutive negative NP/OP PCR tests, clearance by a healthcare professional, or resolution of symptoms. Each participant in the prospective study had whole blood, serum and a nasopharyngeal or oropharyngeal swab collected by mobile phlebotomists. Over a roughly 2-month period, participants in the prospective study had the option of providing additional blood draws and questionnaires. Before DNA extraction, prospective study blood samples were shipped either frozen or at room temperature.

The immunoSEQ Assay, a bias-controlled multiplex PCR, was used to amplify TCRbeta CDR3 regions from genomic DNA. The original pipeline was this. Within the assay, amplification of reference gene primers was used to estimate how many nucleated cells each sample contained. To quantify the absolute abundance of each unique TCRbeta CDR3 rearrangement, sequence reads were collapsed and filtered. Productive Simpson clonality was computed per sample as the square root of Simpson's diversity index over productive rearrangements. TCRdb took over this immuneACCESS table, retaining in-frame rearrangements with V and J assigned. Such tables are incomplete; in checked studies, under half of the missing clones stem from an unresolved V gene, and the remainder is unexplained. V and J calls and clone size are those listed in that table; D and trimming were worked out from the DNA. Recorded for this sample are over 150,000 clones; roughly four fifths of them occurred a single time. The ten largest clones capture 12% of the sample.

The sample was PBMCs or T cells enriched from blood (not recorded which). The sequence came from a man aged 35 to 55 who had recovered from COVID-19. The sequence joins TRBV27 to TRBJ1-5; 7 central bases correspond to TRBD1. The CDR3 protein: CASRIQGKTNQPQHF. In nucleotide form, the sequence is TGTGCCAGCCGAATACAGGGGAAGACCAATCAGCCCCAGCATTTT.